A single sample is the source of the 25 T cell receptor beta chains below, sequenced in a study of graft-versus-host responses after intestinal transplantation. No antigens are known for them. Assay: immunoSEQ multiplex PCR; the TCRdb copy retains only in-frame clones and omits some. The repertoire holds approximately 97,000 clones, with 91% as singletons. Material: unstimulated CD4+ T cells sorted from spleen or lymph node cells, obtained before transplant. Receptors originate from a human donor who was the organ donor for an intestinal transplant.

This clone appeared a few times. The chain joins TRBV4-2 to TRBJ1-5, with 7 positions matching TRBD1. Germline loops: CDR1 LGHNA, CDR2 YNFKEQ. The CDR3 totals 17 residues. Trimming removed 1 base from V and 2 bases from J; junction bases left unmatched: 8. The CDR3 region has the DNA TGTGCCAGCAGCCAAGCTAGACAGGGTCTAGGCAATCAGCCCCAGCATTTT. Its protein is CASSQARQGLGNQPQHF.

The J gene is TRBJ2-1, the V gene TRBV27; D possibly corresponds to TRBD2 (5 bases). Germline V gene lookup returns CDR1 MNHEY and CDR2 SMNVEV (reference sequence). This CDR3 spans 15 amino acids. The V gene lost 6 bases and the J gene lost 0 bases, with 12 bases spanning the gap. The CDR3 sequence is CASSGVRSSYNEQFF. Here the CDR3 DNA reads TGTGCCAGCAGCGGGGTTCGGAGCTCCTACAATGAGCAGTTCTTC.

The chain carries TRBV5-1 and TRBJ2-7, with TRBD1 matching over 12 bases. Trimming at V came to 0 bases and at J to 6 bases, leaving 7 bases not matched to a gene. From germline, CDR1 is SGHRS and CDR2 YFSETQ. The CDR3 totals 16 residues. The CDR3 DNA follows: TGCGCCAGCAGCTTGGGGGTCGGGGACAGGGGGCGCGAGCAGTACTTC. Encoded protein: CASSLGVGDRGREQYF.

CDR3 DNA: TGTGCCAGCAGCTTGGGACACCGAACTTCCTACGAGCAGTACTTC. Protein sequence: CASSLGHRTSYEQYF. The chain has TRBV5-4 and TRBJ2-7; D is unresolved. CDR3 size: 15 residues. The V end was cut by 0 bases, the J end by 1 base, with 11 bases between. Germline CDR1 is SGHNT and CDR2 is YYREEE (reference sequence).

The rearrangement uses TRBV4-3 and TRBJ2-2; a possible D gene is TRBD1 (7 bases). V gave up 2 bases and J gave up 5 bases, with 15 bases separating them. The CDR3 covers 16 residues. The germline V gene encodes CDR1 LGHNA and CDR2 YSLEER. The CDR3 DNA is TGCGCCAGCAGCCAACAGACAGGGAGGTGGACCGGGGAGCTGTTTTTT. Translating it yields CASSQQTGRWTGELFF.

The chain employs TRBV19 and TRBJ2-6; tentatively, D is TRBD1 (6 bases). The CDR3 runs to 18 residues. V shed 8 bases and J shed 0 bases, with 20 bases lying between them. Germline V lookup: CDR1 LNHDA, CDR2 SQIVND (reference sequence). The CDR3, as DNA: TGTGCCAGTCATATTGGGGGCGCTGGGGCCTCTGGGGCCAACGTCCTGACTTTC. Its protein is CASHIGGAGASGANVLTF.

The rearrangement joins TRBV10-3 to TRBJ2-1, with 11 bases aligning to TRBD1. Trimming cost V 3 bases and J 8 bases; bases outside gene matches: 9. The CDR3 is 16 amino acids. Germline V lookup: CDR1 ENHRY, CDR2 SYGVKD. This CDR3 is CAISDPAGQGAHEQFF. CDR3 in DNA: TGTGCCATCAGTGACCCAGCAGGACAGGGGGCGCATGAGCAGTTCTTC.

This rearrangement joins TRBV28 to TRBJ1-1; no clear D gene. Germline V gene sequence: CDR1 MDHEN, CDR2 SYDVKM. This CDR3 comprises 16 residues. V shed 3 bases and J shed 4 bases, with 18 bases lying between them. The CDR3 DNA is TGTGCCAGCAGTTTGGGGTTTTGGGGAGGGAGCACTGAAGCTTTCTTT. Protein: CASSLGFWGGSTEAFF.

The rearrangement links TRBV18 to TRBJ2-3; possibly TRBD2 for D (5 bases). The CDR3 sequence is 16 residues long. CDR1 is KGHSH, CDR2 LQKENI, per germline. Trimming left V 2 bases short and J 2 bases short, with 14 bases between. The CDR3 sequence is CASSPFPAAATDTQYF. The CDR3 nucleotides are TGTGCCAGCTCACCATTCCCAGCGGCTGCCACAGATACGCAGTATTTT.

This rearrangement joins TRBV6-5 to TRBJ1-6, with D perhaps matching TRBD1 (5 bases). V lost 3 bases and J 7 bases, leaving 16 bases between the germline ends. The CDR3 has 16 residues. Germline values: CDR1 MNHEY, CDR2 SVGAGI. Here the CDR3 DNA reads TGTGCCAGCAGTTATGCCGGCGGGGGGTGGAATTCACCCCTCCACTTT. Its translation is CASSYAGGGWNSPLHF.

This chain joins TRBV11-2 and TRBJ1-1; 8 nucleotides agree with TRBD1. Germline trimming cut 7 bases from V and 1 base from J; bases unmatched to any gene: 5. The germline V gene has CDR1 SGHAT and CDR2 FQNNGV. The CDR3 has 14 residues. The CDR3 nucleotides are TGTGCCAGCACTTCAGGGGGCTCGAACACTGAAGCTTTCTTT. Protein: CASTSGGSNTEAFF.

This sequence joins TRBV5-1 and TRBJ1-2, with D hard to call. Trimming shortened V by 2 bases and J by 5 bases, and 19 bases separated the two germline ends. Per the germline V gene, CDR1 is SGHRS and CDR2 is YFSETQ. The length of the CDR3 is 16 residues. The CDR3, as DNA: TGCGCCAGCAGCTTTGGACTTCGCCCATCTTCTTATGGCTACACCTTC. It encodes CASSFGLRPSSYGYTF.

The CDR3 DNA reads TGTGCCAGCAGTTTAGAATCGGACAGGGGGGGATCTGGGGCCAACGTCCTGACTTTC. This translates into CASSLESDRGGSGANVLTF. The chain couples TRBV27 to TRBJ2-6; 10 bases line up with TRBD1. The CDR3 spans 19 residues. V dropped 2 bases and J dropped 1; count of bases not matched to a gene: 8. The V gene's germline CDR1 is MNHEY and CDR2 SMNVEV (reference sequence).

The table lists this clone with a count of one. The chain links TRBV4-3 to TRBJ2-3; tentative D call: TRBD1 (6 bases). V lost 3 bases and J lost 4, with 14 bases in between. Germline CDR1 reads LGHNA; CDR2 reads YSLEER. The CDR3 is 15 amino acids. CDR3 sequence (DNA): TGCGCCAGCAGCCACCCGATACAGGGAGCAGATACGCAGTATTTT. Protein sequence: CASSHPIQGADTQYF.

CDR3 residues: CASRAPGLITDTQYF. The DNA of the CDR3 is TGTGCCAGTAGAGCCCCGGGACTCATCACAGATACGCAGTATTTT. The V gene is TRBV19, the J gene TRBJ2-3, with a possible D match to TRBD2 (6 bases). CDR1 is LNHDA and CDR2 is SQIVND in the germline V gene (reference sequence). The CDR3 totals 15 residues. V was pared by 6 bases and J by 2 bases, with 15 bases between.

The CDR3 DNA sequence: TGTGCCAGCAGCCCCACGCGGTACTATGGCTACACCTTC. It encodes CASSPTRYYGYTF. This chain joins TRBV11-1 and TRBJ1-2, with D hard to call. CDR1 is SGHAT and CDR2 is FQDESV in the germline V gene (reference sequence). Deletions cut 5 bases from V and 3 bases from J, with 10 bases between. CDR3 length: 13 residues.

The chain recombines TRBV29-1 with TRBJ2-3; TRBD1 agrees at 7 bases. CDR1 and CDR2 from the germline V gene are SQVTM and ANQGSEA. After removal of 5 bases from V and 1 base from J, the junction contained 6 bases not matched to a gene. This CDR3 region has 14 residues. The CDR3 region is CSVPTGLRTDTQYF. Here the CDR3 DNA reads TGCAGCGTTCCGACAGGGTTACGCACAGATACGCAGTATTTT.

The chain joins TRBV6-5 to TRBJ2-7, with 7 bases matching TRBD1. Looked up from germline, CDR1 is MNHEY and CDR2 is SVGAGI. The trim removed 4 bases at V and 2 bases at J, leaving 11 bases unmatched. CDR3 length equals 16 residues. The CDR3 sequence: CASSSLGQVFTYEQYF. CDR3 DNA sequence: TGTGCCAGCAGTTCCCTCGGACAGGTTTTTACCTACGAGCAGTACTTC.

V gene TRBV5-1 combines with J gene TRBJ2-1; 8 positions match TRBD2. The CDR3 is 15 amino acids. Trimming at V came to 3 bases and at J to 6 bases, leaving 8 bases not matched to a gene. CDR1 SGHRS and CDR2 YFSETQ come from the germline V gene. The CDR3 sequence: CASSYGTSNVNEQFF. In DNA form, the CDR3 reads TGCGCCAGCAGCTATGGGACTAGTAACGTCAATGAGCAGTTCTTC.

The chain uses TRBV9 and TRBJ2-3, with D possibly being TRBD1 (6 bases). Germline loops: CDR1 SGDLS, CDR2 YYNGEE. The CDR3 has 14 amino acids. The V end was cut by 4 bases, the J end by 5 bases, with 14 bases between. The CDR3 protein is CASSSHLGGDTQYF. The CDR3 DNA sequence: TGTGCCAGCAGCTCTCACCTAGGGGGAGATACGCAGTATTTT.

The V and J genes are TRBV27 and TRBJ1-4; D might be TRBD1 (6 bases). Deletions cut 3 bases from V and 8 bases from J, with 16 bases between. Germline V gene lookup returns CDR1 MNHEY and CDR2 SMNVEV (reference sequence). CDR3 length: 15 residues. The DNA of the CDR3 is TGTGCCAGCAGTTTGGGGGCAGGGCTCGGGGAAAAACTGTTTTTT. Residues: CASSLGAGLGEKLFF.

The rearrangement joins TRBV5-6 to TRBJ1-3; the D gene is possibly TRBD1 (6 bases). Trimming removed 5 bases at V and 0 bases at J, with 15 bases between. Germline loops: CDR1 SGHDT, CDR2 YYEEEE. The CDR3 has 16 amino acids. CDR3 amino acids: CASSKTGLSSGNTIYF. The CDR3 coding sequence is TGTGCCAGCAGTAAAACAGGGTTAAGCTCTGGAAACACCATATATTTT.

This rearrangement joins TRBV30 to TRBJ2-5; 8 bases fit TRBD2. The trim removed 0 bases at V and 9 bases at J, leaving 6 bases unmatched. CDR1 and CDR2 (germline): GTSNPN, SVGIG (reference sequence). The CDR3 extends over 13 amino acids. CDR3 nucleotides: TGTGCCTGGAGTGTATGGGGTAGCGGGGCCCAGTACTTC. Its translation is CAWSVWGSGAQYF.

The V and J genes are TRBV28 and TRBJ1-2; the D gene is possibly TRBD1 (6 bases). The CDR3 loop spans 14 amino acids. V lost 3 bases and J 2 bases, leaving 10 bases between the germline ends. CDR1 and CDR2 from the germline V gene are MDHEN and SYDVKM. For the CDR3, the DNA is TGTGCCAGCAGTTTTTCGGGACAAAACTATGGCTACACCTTC. Translating gives CASSFSGQNYGYTF.

As for this clone: Mismatch with germline at one junction end may stem from a read error. The chain uses TRBV27 and TRBJ1-4; the match to TRBD1 covers 9 bases. The CDR3 runs 14 residues. Per the germline V gene, CDR1 is MNHEY and CDR2 is SMNVEV (reference sequence). CDR3 loop: CAWTGAATNEKLFF. In nucleotides, the CDR3 is TGTGCCTGGACAGGGGCCGCAACCAATGAAAAACTGTTTTTT.